This T cell receptor beta chain was obtained from a study of blood T cell repertoires in COVID-19. Study details: The cDNA or gDNA used as material had been derived from T cells, B-cell-depleted T cells, or PBMCs.

This clone has more than one count but fewer than ten. The CDR3 covers 13 residues. V was cut by 0 bases and J by 4 bases, with 5 bases left in between. Germline V gene lookup returns CDR1 SGHRS and CDR2 YFSETQ. Profiling relied on immunoSEQ multiplex PCR, and the TCRdb table lists in-frame clones only, not all of them. Found here are about 250,000 clones, more than 75% of them singletons; the top ten hold 1.5% to 2%. This clonotype originated in a man in his forties who had recovered from COVID-19. The chain has TRBV5-1 and TRBJ1-5; no reliable D call. Sequencing was done on a sample of PBMCs or T cells enriched from blood (not recorded which). CDR3: CASSLEANQPQHF. The CDR3 DNA sequence: TGCGCCAGCAGCTTGGAAGCGAATCAGCCCCAGCATTTT. Supplemented by reference TRBV5-1 and TRBJ1-5, the full variable domain reads KAGVTQTPRYLIKTRGQQVTLSCSPISGHRSVSWYQQTPGQGLQFLFEYFSETQRNKGNFPGRFSGRQFSNSRSEMNVSTLELGDSALYLCASSLEANQPQHFGDGTRLSIL.